This TCR beta chain comes out of a study of shared T cell receptors in the human thymus. V was cut by 3 bases and J by 4 bases, with 10 bases left in between. The CDR3 contains 14 residues. Germline V gene sequence: CDR1 SGHTS, CDR2 YDEGEE. The method was immunoSEQ multiplex PCR; TCRdb's version includes in-frame clones alone and lacks a portion of them. The data show 500,000 to 850,000 clones, around 87% seen once. This same sample was also part of a study on human thymus T cells. This second report adds: All donors were healthy Finnish infants who were undergoing corrective surgery to treat congenital heart defects. In corrective heart surgery, resections were taken, and these provided the thymus tissue. Gene usage for V and J segments appeared biased in thymic and blood repertoires.

This clonotype was obtained from a boy under two years old with a congenital heart defect. The chain couples TRBV5-8 to TRBJ1-4; perhaps TRBD1 as D (6 bases). The sequencing sample was made of thymocytes. The CDR3 DNA reads as TGTGCCAGCAGCTCGGACAGTAATAATGAAAAACTGTTTTTT. It encodes CASSSDSNNEKLFF.